The text below deals with one TCR beta chain. Its antigen is not identified. The source of the sample is a study of memory CD4+ T cells and cytomegalovirus serostatus. General observations from the study: Repertoires predicted CMV serostatus with median bootstrapped AUC of around 0.95. Suggested: most of the CMV-linked TCR signature lies in CD4+ memory cells.

Original methodology: After removing out-of-frame reads, 2 million to 2.5 million distinct TCRbeta sequences remained. Only in-frame clones appear in the TCRdb table, and some are missing; sequencing was by immunoSEQ multiplex PCR. Clone size and V and J calls were adopted from that table, with D and trimming inferred from the DNA. The data hold over 40,000 clones, with approximately 80% observed a single time. The germline gives CDR1 MNHEY, CDR2 SMNVEV (reference sequence). This CDR3 has 16 amino acids. The V gene lost 3 bases and the J gene lost 2 bases, with 14 bases spanning the gap. Single viable CD3+CD4+CD8-CD45RO+ cells were sorted as the memory CD4+ T cells. CMV serostatus came from serum IgG against pp150, pp28, p38, p52.

Source material: memory CD4+ T cells from blood. The TCR was taken from an adult in good health and CMV-seronegative. The chain has TRBV27 and TRBJ2-4; D gene ambiguous. The CDR3, as DNA: TGTGCCAGCAGTTTTAACAAAATGCGGTCCAAAAACATTCAGTACTTC. Protein product: CASSFNKMRSKNIQYF.